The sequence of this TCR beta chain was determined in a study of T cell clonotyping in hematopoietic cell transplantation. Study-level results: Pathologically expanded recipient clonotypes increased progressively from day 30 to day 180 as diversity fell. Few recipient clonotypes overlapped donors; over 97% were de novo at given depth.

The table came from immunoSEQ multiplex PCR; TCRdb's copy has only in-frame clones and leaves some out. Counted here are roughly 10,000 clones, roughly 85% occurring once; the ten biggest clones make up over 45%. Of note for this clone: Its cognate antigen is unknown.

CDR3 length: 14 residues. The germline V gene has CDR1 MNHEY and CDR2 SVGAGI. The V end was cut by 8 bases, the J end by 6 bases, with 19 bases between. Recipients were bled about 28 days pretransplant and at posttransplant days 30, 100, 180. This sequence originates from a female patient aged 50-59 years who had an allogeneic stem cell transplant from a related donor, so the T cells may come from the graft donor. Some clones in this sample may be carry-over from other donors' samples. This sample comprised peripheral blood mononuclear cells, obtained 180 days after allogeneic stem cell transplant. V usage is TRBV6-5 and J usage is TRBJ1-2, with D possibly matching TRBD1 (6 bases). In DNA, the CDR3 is TGTGCCAGCGGACCTCGTGGGACACCCCATGGCTACACCTTC. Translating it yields CASGPRGTPHGYTF.